This TCR beta chain was found in a study of blood T cell repertoires in COVID-19. Using immunoSEQ multiplex PCR, the repertoire was profiled, and TCRdb retains in-frame clones only, with some absent. Here the sample spans some 190,000 clones, 85% being singletons. CDR1 is LGHNT, CDR2 FRNRAP, per germline. The ends lost 4 bases at V and 3 bases at J; junction bases unmatched: 5. The CDR3 has 15 amino acids. The genes are TRBV12-5 and TRBJ2-1, with 8 bases that match TRBD1. Sequenced sample: peripheral blood. The receptor was isolated from a person aged 70 to 79 with COVID-19, enrolled during active disease. CDR3 sequence reads: CASGSGGASYNEQFF. The DNA for the CDR3 is TGTGCTAGTGGTTCAGGGGGCGCAAGCTACAATGAGCAGTTCTTC.